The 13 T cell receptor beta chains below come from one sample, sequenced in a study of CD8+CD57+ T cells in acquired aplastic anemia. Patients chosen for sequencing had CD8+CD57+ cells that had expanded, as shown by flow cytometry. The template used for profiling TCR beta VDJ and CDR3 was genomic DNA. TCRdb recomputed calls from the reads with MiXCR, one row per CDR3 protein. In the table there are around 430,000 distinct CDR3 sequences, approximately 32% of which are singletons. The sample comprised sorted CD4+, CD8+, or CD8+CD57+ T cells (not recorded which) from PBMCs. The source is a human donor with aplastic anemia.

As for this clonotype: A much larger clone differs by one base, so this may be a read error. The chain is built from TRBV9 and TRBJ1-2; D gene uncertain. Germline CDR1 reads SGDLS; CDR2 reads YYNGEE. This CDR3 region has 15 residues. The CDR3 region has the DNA TGTGCCCGCAGCCCCGACCCGACGCAGAACTATGGCTACACCTTC. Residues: CARSPDPTQNYGYTF.

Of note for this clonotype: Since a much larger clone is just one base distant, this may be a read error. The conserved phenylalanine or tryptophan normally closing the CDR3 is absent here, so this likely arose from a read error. The CDR3 sequence: CASTQGRNTEAFS. DNA for the CDR3: TGTGCCAGCACCCAGGGCCGGAACACTGAAGCTTTCTCT. The chain combines TRBV7-3 with TRBJ1-1; D is possibly TRBD1 (5 bases). The CDR3 runs to 13 residues. Germline V gene sequence: CDR1 SGHTA, CDR2 FQGTGA. Trimming stripped 7 bases from V and 1 base from J, with 10 bases between.

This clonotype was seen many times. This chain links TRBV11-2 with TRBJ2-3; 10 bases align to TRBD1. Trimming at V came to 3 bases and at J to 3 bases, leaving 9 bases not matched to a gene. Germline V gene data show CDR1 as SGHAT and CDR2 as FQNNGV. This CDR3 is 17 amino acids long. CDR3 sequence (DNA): TGTGCCAGCAGCTTGACAGGGGGCCCATCAGTGACAGATACGCAGTATTTT. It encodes CASSLTGGPSVTDTQYF.

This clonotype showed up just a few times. In DNA form, the CDR3 reads TGCGCCAGCAGCCAAGGCCGACACAATGAGCAGTTCTTC. It is translated as CASSQGRHNEQFF. V usage is TRBV4-3 and J usage is TRBJ2-1; D is uncertain. CDR3 length equals 13 residues. V was pared by 1 base and J by 5 bases, with 6 bases between. CDR1 and CDR2 from the germline V gene are LGHNA and YSLEER.

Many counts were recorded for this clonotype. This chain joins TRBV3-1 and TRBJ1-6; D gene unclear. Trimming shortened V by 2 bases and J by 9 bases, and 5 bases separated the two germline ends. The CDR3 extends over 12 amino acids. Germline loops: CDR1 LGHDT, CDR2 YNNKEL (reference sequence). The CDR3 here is CASSQTGSPLHF. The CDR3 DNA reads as TGTGCCAGCAGCCAAACTGGTTCACCCCTCCACTTT.

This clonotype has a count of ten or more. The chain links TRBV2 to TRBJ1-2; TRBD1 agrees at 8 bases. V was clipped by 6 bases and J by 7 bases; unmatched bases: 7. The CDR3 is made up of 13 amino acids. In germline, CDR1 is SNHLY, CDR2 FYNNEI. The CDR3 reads CASSADRDAGYTF. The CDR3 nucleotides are TGTGCCAGCAGCGCGGACAGGGATGCTGGCTACACCTTC.

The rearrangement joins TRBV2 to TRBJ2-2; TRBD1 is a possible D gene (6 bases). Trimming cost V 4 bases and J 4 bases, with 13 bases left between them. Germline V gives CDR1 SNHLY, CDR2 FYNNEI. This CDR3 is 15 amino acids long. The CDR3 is CASSVMGHSTGELFF. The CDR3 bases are TGTGCCAGCAGTGTGATGGGACACTCCACCGGGGAGCTGTTTTTT. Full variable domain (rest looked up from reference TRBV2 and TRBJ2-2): EPEVTQTPSHQVTQMGQEVILRCVPISNHLYFYWYRQILGQKVEFLVSFYNNEISEKSEIFDDQFSVERPDGSNFTLKIRSTKLEDSAMYFCASSVMGHSTGELFFGEGSRLTVL.

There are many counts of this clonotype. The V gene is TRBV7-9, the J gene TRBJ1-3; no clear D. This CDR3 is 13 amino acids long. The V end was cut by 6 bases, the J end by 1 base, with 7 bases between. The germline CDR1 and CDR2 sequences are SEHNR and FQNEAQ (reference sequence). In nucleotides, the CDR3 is TGTGCCAGCAGACGGGGTTCTGGAAACACCATATATTTT. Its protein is CASRRGSGNTIYF.

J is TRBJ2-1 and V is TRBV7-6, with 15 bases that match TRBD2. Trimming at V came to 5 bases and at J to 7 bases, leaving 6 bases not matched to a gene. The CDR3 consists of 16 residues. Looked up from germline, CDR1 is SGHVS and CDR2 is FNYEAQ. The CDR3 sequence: CASSPGLAGGLNEQFF. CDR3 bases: TGTGCCAGCAGCCCCGGACTAGCGGGGGGGCTTAATGAGCAGTTCTTC.

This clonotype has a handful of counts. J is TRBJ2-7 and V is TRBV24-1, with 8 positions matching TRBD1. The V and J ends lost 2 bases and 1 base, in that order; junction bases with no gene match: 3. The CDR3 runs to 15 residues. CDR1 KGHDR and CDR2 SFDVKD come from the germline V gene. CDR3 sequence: CATSDSGDRSYEQYF. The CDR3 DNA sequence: TGTGCCACCAGTGATTCTGGGGACAGGTCCTACGAGCAGTACTTC.

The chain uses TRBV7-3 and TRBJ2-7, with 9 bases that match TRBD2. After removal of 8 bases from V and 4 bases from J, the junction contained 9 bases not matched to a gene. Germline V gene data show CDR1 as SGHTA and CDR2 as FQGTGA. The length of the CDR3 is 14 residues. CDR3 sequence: CASGVLAGPYEQYF. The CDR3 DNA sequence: TGTGCCAGCGGAGTCCTAGCGGGGCCGTACGAGCAGTACTTC.

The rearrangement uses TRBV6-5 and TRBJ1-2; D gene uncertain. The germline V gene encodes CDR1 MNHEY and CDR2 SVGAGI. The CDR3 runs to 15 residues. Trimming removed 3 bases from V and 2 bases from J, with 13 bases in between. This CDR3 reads CASSYGANGNYGYTF. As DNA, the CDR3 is TGTGCCAGCAGTTATGGCGCTAACGGGAACTATGGCTACACCTTC.

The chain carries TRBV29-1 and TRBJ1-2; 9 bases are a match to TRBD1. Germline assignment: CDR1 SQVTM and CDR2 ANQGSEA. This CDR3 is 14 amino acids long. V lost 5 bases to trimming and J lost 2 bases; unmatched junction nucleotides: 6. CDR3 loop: CSVRWGQGNYGYTF. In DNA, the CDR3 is TGCAGCGTTCGATGGGGACAGGGAAACTATGGCTACACCTTC. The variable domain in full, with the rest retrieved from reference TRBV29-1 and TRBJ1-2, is SAVISQKPSRDICQRGTSLTIQCQVDSQVTMMFWYRQQPGQSLTLIATANQGSEATYESGFVIDKFPISRPNLTFSTLTVSNMSPEDSSIYLCSVRWGQGNYGYTFGSGTRLTVV.